This record covers a single TCR beta chain. Its antigen is not identified. The study reverse transcribed the entire isolated RNA, so it sequenced expressed TCRB transcripts. TCRdb keeps only in-frame clones here, not all; method: immunoSEQ multiplex PCR. Altogether about 640,000 clones are present, 9.5% to 15% being singletons, with the ten largest covering around 0.12%. The data were taken from a study of beta chain features in type 1 diabetes. General study findings and limits: Among patients with Type 1 diabetes, TCRB CDR3s were moderately but significantly shorter in every one of the four CD4+ subsets. Individuals with type 1 diabetes displayed fewer insertions and more deletions at VDJ junctions.

The CDR3 totals 18 residues. CDR1 is LGHNA, CDR2 YSLEER, per germline. V lost 4 bases, J lost 3 bases, and 12 bases stayed unmatched. This receptor was identified in a man aged 30 to 45 with type 1 diabetes. The J gene is TRBJ2-4, the V gene TRBV4-3; TRBD2 matches at 10 bases. Sequencing input: naive CD4+ T cells from blood. CDR3 protein: CASSRELSGGAFKNIQYF. For the CDR3, the DNA is TGCGCCAGCAGCCGAGAATTAAGCGGGGGGGCCTTCAAAAACATTCAGTACTTC.